Listed below are T cell receptor beta chains from one sample, sequenced in a study of T cell changes during pregnancy in multiple sclerosis. The repertoire was sequenced with immunoSEQ multiplex PCR; TCRdb's copy has only in-frame clones and lacks some. The profile covers under 95,000 clones, with about 89% appearing a single time and approximately 0.41% taken by the ten largest. Specimen: CD4+ T cells from peripheral blood mononuclear cells, collected before pregnancy. All receptors derive from a female donor with multiple sclerosis, enrolled in a pregnancy study. The CDR3 runs from the conserved cysteine through the conserved F or W. D genes are given only for firm matches. The size of a clone is reported for some rows only, either as once, few or many, or as a class for expanded clones.

j_gene	d_gene	abundance	v_gene	len	CDR3aa	CDR3nt
TRBJ1-5	.	few	TRBV6-5	16	CASSYGGRYSNQPQHF	TGTGCCAGCAGTTACGGTGGCAGATATAGCAATCAGCCCCAGCATTTT
TRBJ2-7	.	.	TRBV5-4	15	CASSRGGGEAYEQYF	TGTGCCAGCAGCCGCGGCGGGGGCGAAGCCTACGAGCAGTACTTC
TRBJ2-7	TRBD1	.	TRBV18	14	CASSQGQGLYEQYF	TGTGCCAGCTCCCAGGGACAGGGTCTATACGAGCAGTACTTC
TRBJ2-2	TRBD1	few	TRBV28	16	CASRELTGEISGELFF	TGTGCCAGCAGGGAACTGACAGGGGAAATTTCCGGGGAGCTGTTTTTT
TRBJ2-3	TRBD2	.	TRBV19	16	CASSLTSGRAADTQYF	TGTGCCAGTAGTCTGACTAGCGGGAGGGCCGCAGATACGCAGTATTTT
TRBJ1-5	.	.	TRBV27	12	CASSFINQPQHF	TGTGCCAGCAGTTTCATCAATCAGCCCCAGCATTTT
TRBJ2-7	TRBD2	.	TRBV6-6	14	CASSYRGVSYEQYF	TGTGCCAGCAGTTACCGGGGGGTTTCCTACGAGCAGTACTTC
TRBJ2-3	TRBD1	.	TRBV27	14	CASRRDRGTDTQYF	TGTGCCAGTCGCCGGGACAGGGGGACAGATACGCAGTATTTT
TRBJ1-1	TRBD1	.	TRBV5-1	15	CASSLETGWYTEAFF	TGCGCCAGCAGCTTGGAGACAGGGTGGTACACTGAAGCTTTCTTT
TRBJ2-3	.	.	TRBV6-4	13	CASSLELTDTQYF	TGTGCCAGCAGTCTAGAGCTCACAGATACGCAGTATTTT
TRBJ2-5	.	.	TRBV29-1	14	CSGQGTRITETQYF	TGCAGCGGGCAGGGGACAAGGATTACGGAGACCCAGTACTTC
TRBJ1-2	TRBD1	.	TRBV5-6	14	CASSLGRGRTHYTF	TGTGCCAGCAGCTTGGGCAGGGGGAGGACACACTACACCTTC
TRBJ2-4	TRBD2	.	TRBV7-8	15	CASSRLLAPKNIQYF	TGTGCCAGCAGCCGCTTACTAGCGCCCAAAAACATTCAGTACTTC
TRBJ2-7	TRBD2	.	TRBV19	16	CASSIPGERGVDEQYF	TGTGCCAGTAGTATCCCTGGGGAGCGGGGGGTCGACGAGCAGTACTTC
TRBJ2-2	.	.	TRBV11-3	16	CASSSRGGARTGELFF	TGTGCCAGCAGCTCACGTGGAGGGGCCCGCACCGGGGAGCTGTTTTTT
TRBJ1-5	.	.	TRBV19	14	CASSIEITDQPQHF	TGTGCCAGTAGTATAGAGATCACTGATCAGCCCCAGCATTTT
TRBJ1-6	TRBD1	.	TRBV5-6	15	CASSYGTVNNSPLHF	TGTGCCAGCAGCTATGGGACAGTTAATAATTCACCCCTCCACTTT
TRBJ1-5	TRBD1	.	TRBV7-9	15	CASSLGDRIPQPQHF	TGTGCCAGCAGCTTAGGGGACAGGATTCCTCAGCCCCAGCATTTT
TRBJ2-7	.	.	TRBV4-1	14	CASSQLTGPREQYF	TGCGCCAGCAGCCAGTTGACAGGCCCTCGGGAGCAGTACTTC
TRBJ2-5	.	.	TRBV2	12	CASTGGSETQYF	TGTGCCTCAACGGGGGGCTCAGAGACCCAGTACTTC
TRBJ2-3	TRBD2	.	TRBV19	17	CASSPQGLAGGQDTQYF	TGTGCCAGTAGTCCTCAGGGACTAGCGGGGGGGCAAGATACGCAGTATTTT
TRBJ1-1	TRBD1	.	TRBV5-1	16	CASSLRGTDLNTEAFF	TGCGCCAGCAGCCTAAGGGGGACAGATCTGAACACTGAAGCTTTCTTT
TRBJ1-1	.	.	TRBV5-1	14	CASSLVSGNTEAFF	TGCGCCAGCAGCTTGGTTTCCGGGAACACTGAAGCTTTCTTT
TRBJ1-6	TRBD1	few	TRBV5-8	14	CASRSDRGRSPLHF	TGTGCCAGCAGAAGCGACAGGGGACGCTCACCCCTCCACTTT
TRBJ2-3	.	.	TRBV11-1	18	CASSLEFRLAGSTDTQYF	TGTGCCAGCAGCTTAGAATTTAGGCTAGCTGGTAGCACAGATACGCAGTATTTT
TRBJ2-7	TRBD1	.	TRBV4-1	13	CASSRWTGYEQYF	TGCGCCAGCAGCCGATGGACAGGGTACGAGCAGTACTTC
TRBJ2-1	TRBD2	.	TRBV7-3	16	CASSLTTGGPHNEQFF	TGTGCCAGCAGCTTAACGACGGGAGGGCCACACAATGAGCAGTTCTTC
TRBJ1-2	.	.	TRBV29-1	11	CSVYSDYGYTF	TGCAGCGTTTACTCTGACTATGGCTACACCTTC
TRBJ2-5	.	.	TRBV28	14	CASSPMVRLETQYF	TGTGCCAGCAGTCCGATGGTCAGGCTGGAGACCCAGTACTTC
TRBJ1-3	TRBD1	.	TRBV18	16	CASSRGQSISGNTIYF	TGTGCCAGCTCACGGGGACAGTCCATCTCTGGAAACACCATATATTTT
TRBJ2-7	TRBD1	.	TRBV5-1	14	CASSPRTGTYEQYF	TGCGCCAGCAGCCCCCGGACAGGAACCTACGAGCAGTACTTC
TRBJ2-7	TRBD2	.	TRBV27	17	CASSRISTGRAPYEQYF	TGTGCCAGCAGTAGAATCTCCACCGGGAGGGCCCCCTACGAGCAGTACTTC
TRBJ2-7	TRBD2	.	TRBV5-5	16	CASSLALAGALYEQYF	TGTGCCAGCAGCTTGGCCCTAGCGGGGGCCCTCTACGAGCAGTACTTC
TRBJ2-3	TRBD2	.	TRBV19	14	CASRTSGSHYTQYF	TGTGCCAGTAGGACTAGCGGGAGTCATTATACGCAGTATTTT
TRBJ2-2	.	few	TRBV7-2	12	CASSNVRRELFF	TGTGCCAGCAGCAACGTGAGGAGGGAGCTGTTTTTT
TRBJ2-3	TRBD2	.	TRBV7-3	18	CASSLRGLAGGGTDTQYF	TGTGCCAGCAGCTTAAGGGGACTAGCGGGGGGGGGCACAGATACGCAGTATTTT
TRBJ2-1	TRBD2	once	TRBV10-3	16	CAISESAGGTYNEQFF	TGTGCCATCAGTGAGTCCGCGGGGGGGACCTACAATGAGCAGTTCTTC
TRBJ2-1	TRBD2	.	TRBV11-1	14	CASSYTSGADEQFF	TGTGCCAGCAGCTATACTAGCGGTGCGGATGAGCAGTTCTTC